This T cell receptor (beta chain) was profiled in a study of T cell clones after liver transplantation. Turning to the study itself: A pre-transplant mixed lymphocyte reaction with TCRbeta sequencing defined graft-donor-reactive clones followed in post-transplant blood. Study observations and caveats: Graft donor-reactive T cells may have migrated into the graft rather than being deleted. These preliminary findings come from unstandardized post-transplant sampling times.

The method was immunoSEQ multiplex PCR; TCRdb's version includes in-frame clones alone and lacks a portion of them. The table includes more than 95,000 clones, less than 95% detected once. The V segment lost 2 bases and the J segment 7 bases; nucleotides outside the gene matches: 11. The germline gives CDR1 MDHEN, CDR2 SYDVKM. The CDR3 runs to 16 residues. With respect to this clone: Its antigen is still unknown.

The chain links TRBV28 to TRBJ1-2, with TRBD1 matching 9 bases. The sequencing here drew on CD4+ T cells from blood, taken 12 months after liver transplant. The TCR sequence derives from a human patient who received a liver transplant. Some T cells here may be from the graft donor. The CDR3: CASSLPGGTGRFGYTF. The CDR3 DNA sequence: TGTGCCAGCAGTTTACCCGGGGGGACAGGGCGGTTTGGCTACACCTTC.